The 14 T cell receptor beta chains below all came from one sample that was sequenced in a study of T cells after posttransplantation cyclophosphamide. The table came from immunoSEQ multiplex PCR; TCRdb's copy has only in-frame clones and leaves some out. The data show under 7,000 clones, over 70% seen once. Source material: memory CD4+ T cells sorted from blood. Every receptor here comes from a woman aged 50 to 65 in good health and a related stem cell transplant donor.

For the CDR3, the DNA is TGTGCCAGCTCACCAGGTCTAGCGGGTGACAATGAGCAGTTCTTC. Amino acid sequence: CASSPGLAGDNEQFF. The chain is built from TRBV18 and TRBJ2-1; 8 bases agree with TRBD2. CDR1 is KGHSH, CDR2 LQKENI, per germline. This CDR3 is 15 amino acids long. J was trimmed by 5 bases and V by 2 bases; bases with no gene match: 5.

In this sample, this clone turned up a few times. The chain employs TRBV5-1 and TRBJ2-2; 13 bases are shared with TRBD2. Trimming cost V 0 bases and J 7 bases; bases outside gene matches: 6. This CDR3 has 17 amino acids. From germline, CDR1 is SGHRS and CDR2 YFSETQ. In DNA, the CDR3 is TGCGCCAGCAGCTTGGGGGGACTAGCGGGAAATGACGGGGAGCTGTTTTTT. This gives the protein CASSLGGLAGNDGELFF.

This chain uses TRBV7-3 with TRBJ2-7; no reliable D call. CDR3 length: 17 amino acids. Trimming shortened V by 5 bases and J by 2 bases, and 22 bases separated the two germline ends. Germline V lookup: CDR1 SGHTA, CDR2 FQGTGA. CDR3 nucleotide sequence: TGTGCCAGCAGCCCCCGGGTTAGCCCCCCTGGCGCCTACGAGCAGTACTTC. Its translation: CASSPRVSPPGAYEQYF.

The chain combines TRBV7-9 with TRBJ2-1; D call uncertain. CDR3 length: 15 residues. Trimming took 1 base from V and 0 from J, leaving 7 bases between them. From germline, CDR1 is SEHNR and CDR2 FQNEAQ (reference sequence). CDR3 region: CASSLGPSSYNEQFF. The CDR3 DNA sequence: TGTGCCAGCAGCTTAGGTCCTAGCTCCTACAATGAGCAGTTCTTC.

The V gene is TRBV7-2, the J gene TRBJ1-1; D remains ambiguous. CDR1 and CDR2 (germline): SGHTA, FQGNSA. The CDR3 consists of 15 residues. The V gene lost 2 bases and the J gene lost 0 bases, with 10 bases spanning the gap. The CDR3 is CASSLRRGMNTEAFF. As DNA, the CDR3 is TGTGCCAGCAGCTTAAGAAGAGGGATGAACACTGAAGCTTTCTTT.

The CDR3 DNA follows: TGCGCCAGCAGCCATCTTAGCGGGGGGATAGATGAGCAGTTCTTC. Protein: CASSHLSGGIDEQFF. The chain links TRBV4-3 to TRBJ2-1, with 10 bases matching TRBD2. CDR1 and CDR2 (germline): LGHNA, YSLEER. V lost 3 bases to trimming and J lost 8 bases; unmatched junction nucleotides: 7. CDR3 length: 15 amino acids.

V usage is TRBV30 and J usage is TRBJ2-3; TRBD1 matches 7 bases. Germline CDR1 GTSNPN, CDR2 SVGIG (reference sequence). After removal of 5 bases from V and 0 bases from J, the junction contained 5 bases not matched to a gene. This CDR3 has 14 residues. CDR3 protein: CAWSGGVSTDTQYF. The DNA of the CDR3 is TGTGCCTGGTCAGGGGGAGTCAGCACAGATACGCAGTATTTT.

The rearrangement joins TRBV4-2 to TRBJ1-4; weak D call: TRBD1 (6 bases). V gave up 4 bases and J gave up 8 bases, with 20 bases separating them. The CDR3 loop spans 16 amino acids. Germline-derived CDR1 and CDR2 are LGHNA and YNFKEQ. The CDR3 is CASSRGEGGPFEKLFF. CDR3 nucleotide sequence: TGTGCCAGCAGCCGAGGGGAGGGGGGGCCTTTCGAAAAACTGTTTTTT.

The gene calls are TRBV6-5 and TRBJ2-2; 7 bases are a match to TRBD1. Germline CDR1 reads MNHEY; CDR2 reads SVGAGI. CDR3 length: 14 residues. Trimming took 7 bases from V and 2 from J; bases not matched to a gene: 4. CDR3 sequence: CASTRGRNTGELFF. For the CDR3, the DNA is TGTGCCAGCACGAGGGGGCGAAACACCGGGGAGCTGTTTTTT.

CDR3 DNA sequence: TGCGCCAGCACTTCGTTAAAACTAGCGGGAGGGCCAGTAGAGACCCAGTACTTC. Residues: CASTSLKLAGGPVETQYF. The chain links TRBV5-1 to TRBJ2-5, with 13 bases aligning to TRBD2. With 6 bases clipped from V and 4 bases from J, the junction kept 15 bases outside the gene matches. The CDR3 sequence is 18 residues long. CDR1 and CDR2 from the germline V gene are SGHRS and YFSETQ.

The chain combines TRBV28 with TRBJ2-1; 8 nucleotides line up with TRBD2. This CDR3 has 16 amino acids. Germline loops: CDR1 MDHEN, CDR2 SYDVKM. V lost 4 bases to trimming and J lost 5 bases; unmatched junction nucleotides: 10. The CDR3 spells CASSYPTGGPDNEQFF. In nucleotides, the CDR3 is TGTGCCAGCAGTTACCCAACGGGAGGGCCCGACAATGAGCAGTTCTTC.

This chain connects TRBV5-1 to TRBJ1-2; no firm D call. This CDR3 region has 13 residues. The germline V and J ends were trimmed by 6 bases and 2 bases, with 11 bases remaining between them. The germline CDR1 and CDR2 sequences are SGHRS and YFSETQ. CDR3 bases: TGCGCCAGCACGGAGGGCCCCAACTATGGCTACACCTTC. It codes for CASTEGPNYGYTF.

The chain couples TRBV2 to TRBJ2-3; 9 bases fit TRBD2. The CDR3 runs 16 residues. The V gene end was trimmed by 7 bases and the J gene end by 0 bases; junction bases not matched to a gene: 8. Germline loops: CDR1 SNHLY, CDR2 FYNNEI. The chain's CDR3 is CASTRGLAPSTDTQYF. In nucleotides, the CDR3 is TGTGCCAGCACCAGAGGACTAGCGCCGAGCACAGATACGCAGTATTTT.

This sequence joins TRBV15 and TRBJ2-7; 15 bases are shared with TRBD2. This CDR3 contains 16 residues. After removal of 1 base from V and 4 bases from J, the junction contained 2 bases not matched to a gene. CDR1 is LNHNV, CDR2 YYDKDF, per germline (reference sequence). CDR3 in DNA: TGTGCCACCAGCAGAGTCGGGACTAGCGGGAGGTACGAGCAGTACTTC. This sequence encodes CATSRVGTSGRYEQYF.